This T cell receptor (beta chain) was recorded in a study of blood T cell repertoires in COVID-19. Across the study: The samples span acute and convalescent COVID-19 from the United States, Italy and Spain.

This clone turned up a few times. Original data processing: Amplification of reference gene primers provided the estimated nucleated cell counts. Profiling relied on immunoSEQ multiplex PCR, and the TCRdb table lists in-frame clones only, not all of them. D and trimming were read from the DNA, whereas the V and J calls and clone size are those reported in that table. Among about 70,000 clones listed, more than 75% were seen once. Germline CDR1 LGHDT, CDR2 YNNKEL (reference sequence). The CDR3 consists of 13 residues. V was cut by 0 bases and J by 4 bases, with 6 bases left in between. The TCR comes from a human donor in a cohort sampled during active COVID-19. Sequencing used peripheral blood. J is TRBJ2-5 and V is TRBV3-1 (or the pseudogene TRBV3-2); no clear D gene. CDR3 sequence reads: CASSQDRRETQYF. The DNA of the CDR3 is TGTGCCAGCAGCCAAGATAGAAGAGAGACCCAGTACTTC.